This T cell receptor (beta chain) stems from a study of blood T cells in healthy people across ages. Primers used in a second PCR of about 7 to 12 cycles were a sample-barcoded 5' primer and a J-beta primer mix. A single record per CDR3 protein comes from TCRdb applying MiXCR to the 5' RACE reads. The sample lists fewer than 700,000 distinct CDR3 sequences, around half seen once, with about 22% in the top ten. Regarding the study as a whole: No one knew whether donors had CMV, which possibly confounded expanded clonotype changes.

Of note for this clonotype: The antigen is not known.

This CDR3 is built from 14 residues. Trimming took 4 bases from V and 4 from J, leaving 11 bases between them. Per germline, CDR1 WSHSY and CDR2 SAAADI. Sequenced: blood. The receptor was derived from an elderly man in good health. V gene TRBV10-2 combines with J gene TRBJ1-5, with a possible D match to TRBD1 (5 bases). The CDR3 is CASSVGQVNQPQHF. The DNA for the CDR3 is TGCGCCAGCAGTGTGGGGCAGGTAAATCAGCCCCAGCATTTT.